The present TCR beta chain was sequenced within a study of CD8+ T cells in alopecia areata. Extraction and reverse transcription of RNA yielded cDNA as the sequencing template. Clones were read by immunoSEQ multiplex PCR, and TCRdb kept only the in-frame ones, dropping some. The sample has roughly 250,000 clones, around three fifths seen once; the top ten hold 0.75% to 0.95%. V was clipped by 4 bases and J by 0 bases; unmatched bases: 3. The CDR3 consists of 15 residues. Germline assignment: CDR1 SNHLY and CDR2 FYNNEI. Sample treatment: oral pan-JAK inhibitor, 5-10 mg twice daily. The chain links TRBV2 to TRBJ2-1, with 7 bases identical to TRBD1. Source: CD4+ T cells sorted from blood, taken around week 54, from a patient treated with tofacitinib. The receptor's source is a human donor with alopecia areata. The CDR3 nucleotides are TGTGCCAGCAGTGGGGGACAGAGCTCCTACAATGAGCAGTTCTTC. This translates into CASSGGQSSYNEQFF.